Listed here are 2 T cell receptor beta chains from one sample, sequenced in a study of T-cell reconstitution after alpha-beta-depleted transplantation in children. Unique molecular identifiers were built into the TCRbeta library. Each CDR3 protein gets one entry after TCRdb re-called the PCR reads with MiXCR. The data show some 490,000 distinct CDR3 sequences, under 15% seen once. Sequenced here: PBMCs from the stem cell graft donor, sampled from the stem cell graft. Every receptor here comes from a human donor who donated a stem cell graft to a child with combined immunodeficiency.

This clonotype was counted at least ten times. The rearrangement joins TRBV12-3 or TRBV12-4 to TRBJ2-1; TRBD2 matches 8 bases. Trimming removed 6 bases from V and 3 bases from J; junction bases left unmatched: 4. This CDR3 is 14 amino acids long. The CDR3 reads CASSGTSNYNEQFF. CDR3 in DNA: TGTGCCAGCAGCGGGACTAGTAACTACAATGAGCAGTTCTTC.

This clonotype has only a few counts. This chain connects TRBV5-1 to TRBJ2-1, with 10 bases lining up with TRBD2. After removal of 4 bases from V and 10 bases from J, the junction contained 8 bases not matched to a gene. The CDR3 is made up of 14 amino acids. Looked up from germline, CDR1 is SGHRS and CDR2 is YFSETQ. The CDR3 loop reads CASSHSGRAWEQFF. CDR3 DNA: TGCGCCAGCAGCCACAGCGGGAGGGCCTGGGAGCAGTTCTTC.